This paragraph covers one T cell receptor beta chain sequence. This receptor's antigen is unknown. No per-base quality is available; no much larger clone lies one base away. CDR3 length: 15 amino acids, cysteine to phenylalanine. CDR3 DNA is the only sequence kept; it has 45 bases, read in frame from the first base. Per the germline V gene (reference sequence), MNHEY is the CDR1 and SMNVEV is the CDR2. Germline trimming: 2 bases from V, 7 bases from J; junction bases outside gene matches: 8. These data originate in a study of T cell responses to AZD1222 COVID-19 vaccine (dated by TCRdb to the early 2020s). For context, the study as a whole: Because spike-specific TCR depth and breadth did not differ between the two schedules, AZD1222 recipients who got a second dose at roughly 4 weeks were pooled with those who got a second dose at roughly 12 weeks. TCR sequencing covered fewer than 250 trial participants: about 210 given two doses of AZD1222 and about 26 given two doses of MenACWY control vaccine. Trial participants were enrolled by age into 18-55, 56-69 and 70-plus year subgroups, with about 150, 28 and 57 TCR-sequenced participants respectively.

The CDR3 regions of human TCRbeta chains were analyzed by immunosequencing. On the authors' methods: Repertoire TCRs were matched against a reference library of SARS-CoV-2-specific TCRs generated with the MIRA antigen-specificity platform. Breadth was defined as the fraction of unique TCRs that were SARS-CoV-2-associated, and depth was defined as the fraction of total T cells that were SARS-CoV-2-associated. Each spike-specific TCR was assigned to its reactive spike region and to a CD4 or CD8 class using the MIRA data. Log10-transformed breadth and depth values were compared by one-way ANOVA with Sidak's multiple comparisons tests. In its TCRdb copy, this immuneACCESS table keeps in-frame sequences only and misses some clones. Where compared with another copy, unresolved V genes explain less than half of these, and the others have no known cause. The V and J calls and the clone size are those of that table, but D and trimming were determined from the DNA. This sample is represented by about 190,000 clones; roughly 90% of them were singletons. The top ten hold approximately 0.98% of the sample.

This specimen's time point label, interpreted: baseline before first vaccination. The vaccinee samples were drawn from two UK trials, COV001 and COV002, one of which was a single-blind randomized controlled phase 2/3 trial testing AZD1222 (ChAdOx1 nCoV-19) in healthy adults. For TCRbeta chain sequencing, PBMC samples from trial participants were taken at day 0 and at day 28 after the second dose. Broad study findings and their caveats: After two AZD1222 doses, both the breadth and the depth of spike-specific TCRs were significantly higher than at day 0 and than in MenACWY recipients. Conclusions about previously exposed vaccinees are limited, since just five to seven AZD1222 recipients were seropositive for SARS-CoV-2 at baseline. Because no day 14 peak-response samples were available, the repertoires could be characterized only after the peak T cell response. In the small 56-69-year group, the increase in depth fell short of significance, most likely because of low power. Most participants were white British and females outnumbered males, and the authors suggested that clonal diversity may have been underestimated. Reportedly, close to half of the unique spike-specific TCRs recognized epitopes lying outside the regions that are mutated in the B.1.351 and B.1.1.7 variants. CD4 TCRs associated with the vaccine covered the entire spike protein, and the dominant responses were in regions 160-218 and 743-854.

This sample comprised peripheral blood, obtained on day 0 of AZD1222 vaccination. The chain joins TRBV27 to TRBJ2-1, with TRBD2 identical over 7 junction bases. The sequence was obtained from an adult in good health. The CDR3 protein is CASSLAGERRNEQFF. The base sequence is TGTGCCAGCAGTTTAGCGGGAGAAAGACGGAATGAGCAGTTCTTC.